These 26 T cell receptor beta chains came from one sample sequenced in a study of cytomegalovirus exposure and HLA in healthy donors. The PCR used 60 Vbeta and 13 Jbeta primers. Repertoires were generated with immunoSEQ multiplex PCR, while TCRdb's copy carries only in-frame clones and drops some. The table has some 89,000 clones, approximately 81% seen once. What was sequenced was PBMCs. Source of these receptors: a man aged 40-49 years in good health and CMV-seropositive.

In this sample, this clone turned up a few times. This chain connects TRBV18 to TRBJ1-4; D is perhaps TRBD1 (6 bases). V gave up 6 bases and J gave up 0 bases, with 11 bases separating them. CDR3 length: 15 residues. CDR1 and CDR2 (germline): KGHSH, LQKENI. The CDR3 DNA reads as TGTGCCAGCTCGGGGAGACAGGCAACTAATGAAAAACTGTTTTTT. This translates into CASSGRQATNEKLFF. The complete variable domain, with remaining parts taken from reference TRBV18 and TRBJ1-4, reads NAGVMQNPRHLVRRRGQEARLRCSPMKGHSHVYWYRQLPEEGLKFMVYLQKENIIDESGMPKERFSAEFPKEGPSILRIQQVVRGDSAAYFCASSGRQATNEKLFFGSGTQLSVL.

This clone occurred once. The chain joins TRBV9 to TRBJ2-7, with 12 bases that match TRBD2. V gave up 0 bases and J gave up 4 bases; unmatched junction bases: 2. The CDR3 runs to 15 residues. Germline CDR1 and CDR2: SGDLS and YYNGEE. The CDR3 DNA sequence: TGTGCCAGCAGCGTAGGGACTAGCGGGATGTACGAGCAGTACTTC. Protein: CASSVGTSGMYEQYF.

The rearrangement joins TRBV7-9 to TRBJ1-1; D might be TRBD1 (5 bases). Trimming cost V 8 bases and J 1 base, with 8 bases left between them. Per germline, CDR1 SEHNR and CDR2 FQNEAQ (reference sequence). The CDR3 runs to 12 residues. The CDR3: CASGQSNTEAFF. The CDR3 coding sequence is TGTGCCAGCGGACAATCGAACACTGAAGCTTTCTTT.

The genes are TRBV6-1 and TRBJ1-2; D remains ambiguous. V was trimmed by 4 bases and J by 8 bases, leaving 20 bases between them. Per germline, CDR1 MNHNS and CDR2 SASEGT. The CDR3 consists of 15 residues. The CDR3 nucleotides read TGTGCCAGCAGTGTCGGGGAATTGGCCCTTCGCGGCTACACCTTC. It is translated as CASSVGELALRGYTF.

In this sample, this clone turned up once. The chain has TRBV30 and TRBJ1-5, with 10 bases lining up with TRBD1. This CDR3 contains 14 residues. V trimming: 3 bases; J trimming: 5 bases; junction bases outside the gene matches: 4. The germline CDR1 and CDR2 sequences are GTSNPN and SVGIG (reference sequence). CDR3 coding DNA: TGTGCCTGGAGCGGACAGGGGGACGATCAGCCCCAGCATTTT. Its protein product is CAWSGQGDDQPQHF.

The chain uses TRBV10-3 and TRBJ1-5; 9 bases are a match to TRBD1. The CDR3 runs 15 residues. V lost 6 bases to trimming and J lost 4 bases; unmatched junction nucleotides: 7. Germline assignment: CDR1 ENHRY and CDR2 SYGVKD. The CDR3 region has the DNA TGTGCCATCAGGATTAGGACAGGGGCTAATCAGCCCCAGCATTTT. The encoded protein is CAIRIRTGANQPQHF.

The rearrangement uses TRBV9 and TRBJ2-3, with TRBD2 identical over 11 bases. From germline, CDR1 is SGDLS and CDR2 YYNGEE. Trimming at V came to 0 bases and at J to 5 bases, leaving 14 bases not matched to a gene. The CDR3 covers 19 residues. CDR3 coding DNA: TGTGCCAGCAGCGTAGAAGACCTGGTAGCGGGGGGGCTCAAAGATACGCAGTATTTT. Amino acid sequence: CASSVEDLVAGGLKDTQYF.

CDR3 sequence (DNA): TGTGCCAGCAGGTACGGGACTGCCTATGAGCAGTTCTTC. As protein: CASRYGTAYEQFF. The chain links TRBV6-1 to TRBJ2-1; perhaps TRBD2 as D (6 bases). Between the trimmed V and J ends, which lost 6 bases and 8 bases, there was a span of 14 bases. The CDR3 covers 13 residues. From germline, CDR1 is MNHNS and CDR2 SASEGT.

This clone occurred once. The chain is built from TRBV6-5 and TRBJ2-7; 10 bases agree with TRBD1. This CDR3 contains 15 residues. Trimming removed 4 bases from V and 3 bases from J; junction bases left unmatched: 6. Germline V CDR1 and CDR2: MNHEY, SVGAGI. This CDR3 is CASSSRDRGVYEQYF. The DNA of the CDR3 is TGTGCCAGCAGTTCCCGGGACAGGGGTGTCTACGAGCAGTACTTC.

The chain uses TRBV19 and TRBJ2-1; D might be TRBD1 (8 bases). This CDR3 has 14 amino acids. Germline lookup yields CDR1 LNHDA and CDR2 SQIVND (reference sequence). V lost 7 bases and J 5 bases, leaving 15 bases between the germline ends. The CDR3 region has the DNA TGTGCCAGTACTACAGGGGGGGTGGACAATGAGCAGTTCTTC. It yields the protein CASTTGGVDNEQFF.

This chain uses TRBV5-1 with TRBJ2-3; TRBD2 might be the D (6 bases). The CDR3 loop spans 16 amino acids. The ends were cut back, 4 bases at V and 1 base at J, with 16 bases in the middle. Germline assignment: CDR1 SGHRS and CDR2 YFSETQ. CDR3 loop: CASSGVSWGGTDTQYF. The CDR3, as DNA: TGCGCCAGCAGCGGGGTTAGCTGGGGGGGCACAGATACGCAGTATTTT.

The chain links TRBV5-6 to TRBJ1-1; tentative D call: TRBD1 (6 bases). V was pared by 1 base and J by 3 bases, with 16 bases between. Germline assignment: CDR1 SGHDT and CDR2 YYEEEE. The CDR3 has 16 amino acids. The CDR3 reads CASSLYTGGPDTEAFF. The CDR3 nucleotides are TGTGCCAGCAGCTTGTACACGGGGGGGCCGGACACTGAAGCTTTCTTT.

The chain is built from TRBV7-6 and TRBJ2-7, with D perhaps TRBD2 (6 bases). The CDR3 is made up of 17 amino acids. Germline CDR1 SGHVS, CDR2 FNYEAQ. V gave up 2 bases and J gave up 0 bases, with 17 bases separating them. CDR3 nucleotide sequence: TGTGCCAGCAGCTTAAAGGGAGGACACCCCAGCTCCTACGAGCAGTACTTC. This codes for CASSLKGGHPSSYEQYF.

The chain couples TRBV2 to TRBJ2-7, with TRBD2 matching 9 bases. CDR1 is SNHLY, CDR2 FYNNEI, per germline. The CDR3 spans 14 residues. The J segment lost 0 bases and the V segment lost 6 bases, leaving 3 bases of the junction unmatched. The CDR3 loop is CASRRLADSYEQYF. The CDR3 nucleotides are TGTGCCAGCAGAAGACTAGCGGACTCCTACGAGCAGTACTTC.

The chain couples TRBV7-9 to TRBJ2-5, with D possibly matching TRBD2 (6 bases). The V end lost 5 bases, the J end lost 2 bases, and 12 bases lay between the germline ends. Germline-derived CDR1 and CDR2 are SEHNR and FQNEAQ (reference sequence). The CDR3 runs to 14 residues. The CDR3 spells CASSTQRAQETQYF. Written as DNA, the CDR3 is TGTGCCAGCAGCACCCAGCGGGCACAAGAGACCCAGTACTTC.

V is TRBV7-3 and J is TRBJ1-1, with D possibly being TRBD1 (5 bases). This CDR3 spans 16 amino acids. Deletions cut 8 bases from V and 5 bases from J, with 24 bases between. Germline V gene lookup returns CDR1 SGHTA and CDR2 FQGTGA. The CDR3 nucleotides are TGTGCCAGCTCAGATAGCGCCCGGGGGGTTGGAACTGAAGCTTTCTTT. The encoded protein is CASSDSARGVGTEAFF.

This chain connects TRBV7-2 to TRBJ2-1, with TRBD2 matching 11 bases. Looked up from germline, CDR1 is SGHTA and CDR2 is FQGNSA. The CDR3 consists of 16 residues. Germline trimming cut 1 base from V and 2 bases from J; bases unmatched to any gene: 1. The CDR3 is CASSLDSGRAYNEQFF. The CDR3 DNA reads as TGTGCCAGCAGCTTAGATAGCGGGAGGGCCTACAATGAGCAGTTCTTC.

The rearrangement joins TRBV5-5 to TRBJ2-3; 8 nucleotides agree with TRBD2. Looked up from germline, CDR1 is SGHKS and CDR2 is YYEKEE (reference sequence). Unmatched junction bases numbered 9, after V lost 4 bases and J lost 2 bases. The CDR3 sequence is 16 residues long. The CDR3 nucleotides are TGTGCCAGCAGCCGGAGAGCGGGGGACTTCACAGATACGCAGTATTTT. It yields the protein CASSRRAGDFTDTQYF. Full variable domain (rest looked up from reference TRBV5-5 and TRBJ2-3): DAGVTQSPTHLIKTRGQQVTLRCSPISGHKSVSWYQQVLGQGPQFIFQYYEKEERGRGNFPDRFSARQFPNYSSELNVNALLLGDSALYLCASSRRAGDFTDTQYFGPGTRLTVL.

This chain uses TRBV6-5 with TRBJ2-5; 7 positions agree with TRBD2. This CDR3 contains 16 residues. The germline V gene encodes CDR1 MNHEY and CDR2 SVGAGI. The V gene end was trimmed by 0 bases and the J gene end by 6 bases; junction bases not matched to a gene: 10. The CDR3 coding sequence is TGTGCCAGCAGTTACTCGGGGAGGGCGACGCCGCAGACCCAGTACTTC. This translates into CASSYSGRATPQTQYF.

This clone was seen just once. The rearrangement uses TRBV10-2 and TRBJ1-5; D is uncertain. The V end was cut by 3 bases, the J end by 0 bases, with 6 bases between. The CDR3 sequence is 14 residues long. Germline assignment: CDR1 WSHSY and CDR2 SAAADI. The CDR3 nucleotides are TGCGCCAGCAGTGACCTGTTTAGCAATCAGCCCCAGCATTTT. It is translated as CASSDLFSNQPQHF.

This clone was detected a few times. The rearrangement uses TRBV11-2 and TRBJ2-1; perhaps TRBD2 as D (6 bases). Trimming shortened V by 5 bases and J by 4 bases, and 12 bases separated the two germline ends. The CDR3 covers 14 residues. Germline values: CDR1 SGHAT, CDR2 FQNNGV. CDR3 coding DNA: TGTGCCAGCAGCCCCGCGGGACCGTACAATGAGCAGTTCTTC. It is translated as CASSPAGPYNEQFF.

The chain is built from TRBV6-5 and TRBJ1-5; the match to TRBD1 covers 7 bases. Germline lookup yields CDR1 MNHEY and CDR2 SVGAGI. The CDR3 has 15 residues. J was trimmed by 5 bases and V by 0 bases; bases with no gene match: 4. CDR3 sequence: CASSYSGTADQPQHF. CDR3 sequence (DNA): TGTGCCAGCAGTTACTCCGGGACAGCAGATCAGCCCCAGCATTTT.

V usage is TRBV28 and J usage is TRBJ2-1, with 8 bases matching TRBD2. This CDR3 comprises 13 residues. V gave up 8 bases and J gave up 10 bases; unmatched junction bases: 10. CDR1 and CDR2 (germline): MDHEN, SYDVKM. DNA of the CDR3: TGTGCCAGCCAGAGACTAGCGCCCTTAGAGCAGTTCTTC. Amino acid sequence: CASQRLAPLEQFF.

The table lists this clone with a count of one. This chain connects TRBV5-4 to TRBJ2-1; 9 bases match TRBD2. The CDR3 sequence is 15 residues long. CDR1 and CDR2 (germline): SGHNT, YYREEE (reference sequence). V trimming: 6 bases; J trimming: 8 bases; junction bases outside the gene matches: 12. CDR3 loop: CASKSAGGPSDEQFF. In DNA form, the CDR3 reads TGTGCCAGCAAGTCAGCGGGGGGCCCCTCGGATGAGCAGTTCTTC.

The CDR3 DNA sequence: TGTGCCAGCAGTCCATCCCCGGGTGGGGCCAACGTCCTGACTTTC. Translating gives CASSPSPGGANVLTF. J is TRBJ2-6 and V is TRBV9; D is uncertain. Germline V gives CDR1 SGDLS, CDR2 YYNGEE. The CDR3 consists of 15 residues. V was clipped by 5 bases and J by 3 bases, with 12 bases between them.

The chain couples TRBV9 to TRBJ2-5, with TRBD2 matching 10 bases. Germline values: CDR1 SGDLS, CDR2 YYNGEE. The CDR3 loop spans 16 amino acids. The V gene end was trimmed by 5 bases and the J gene end by 5 bases; junction bases not matched to a gene: 12. The CDR3 spells CASSSSGGHVGETQYF. CDR3 bases: TGTGCCAGCAGTTCTAGCGGGGGCCACGTGGGGGAGACCCAGTACTTC.